These T cell receptor beta chains were read from a single sample in a study of tumor and adjacent non-tumor tissue in lung cancer. One entry per CDR3 protein results from TCRdb running MiXCR on the multiplex PCR reads. The sample has tens of thousands of distinct CDR3 sequences, 75% to 90% seen once. Sequenced: lung tumor tissue. These receptors all stem from a woman between 45 and 65 years old with non-small cell lung cancer. CDR3s include the opening cysteine and the closing phenylalanine or tryptophan. The D gene is left open where the match is weak. Rows may omit the clone size; those that give it use once, few, many or a size class.

>TRBV11-2|NA|TRBD2|TRBJ2-7
TGTGCCAGCAGCAAGAGTTATGGGGCCCATACTAGCGGGAGACTTGGGGAGCAGTACTTC
CASSKSYGAHTSGRLGEQYF
>TRBV4-1|NA|TRBD1|TRBJ1-2
TGCGCCATCAGCCAAGATCCGTACAGGGGGAACTATGACTACACCTTC
CAISQDPYRGNYDYTF
>TRBV6-2/TRBV6-3|NA|TRBD2|TRBJ2-5
TGTGTCAGCAGGACTGACCGACAAGCGGGAGGAATGCAAGAGACCCAGTACTTC
CVSRTDRQAGGMQETQYF
>TRBV20-1|once|NA|TRBJ2-1
TGCAGTGCCACGTTTACCTACAATGAGCACTTCTTC
CSATFTYNEHFF
>TRBV5-4|NA|TRBD2|TRBJ2-5
TGTGCTAACAACTCCGGGACTAGCGGGAACCTACAAGAGACCCAGTGCTTC
CANNSGTSGNLQETQCF
>TRBV29-1|NA|NA|TRBJ1-3
TGCAGCGTTGAACGGCGGGCGCTCTCTGGAAAGACCATATATTTT
CSVERRALSGKTIYF
>TRBV29-1|medium-sized|NA|TRBJ1-2
TGCAGCGGCGATCCCCTAACATATGGCTACACCTTC
CSGDPLTYGYTF
>TRBV6-5|NA|TRBD1|TRBJ2-3
TGTGCCAGCAGCCGGACAGGAAGGGACGCAGATATGCAGTATTTT
CASSRTGRDADMQYF
>TRBV20-1|NA|NA|TRBJ2-3
TGCAGTGTGCCTAGGGGGGTGGGCACAGATAGTCAGTATTTT
CSVPRGVGTDSQYF
>TRBV20-1|NA|TRBD1|TRBJ2-2
TGTAGTGCTAGATCCTCGACAGGGAGTACCGGGGAGCTACTTTTT
CSARSSTGSTGELLF
>TRBV28|NA|NA|TRBJ2-7
TGTGCCAGCACCTCTCTGGGGCGTAGCTCCTACAATGAGCAGTACTTC
CASTSLGRSSYNEQYF
>TRBV6-6|NA|NA|TRBJ2-7
TGTGCCAGCAGGTCGGGACTGGCGTCCTACGAGCACTGCTTC
CASRSGLASYEHCF
>TRBV20-1|NA|NA|TRBJ1-1
TGCAGTGCTAGTTACCAGGGAGCTGAAGCCTTCTTT
CSASYQGAEAFF
>TRBV29-1|NA|TRBD1|TRBJ2-3
TGCAGCGCGAGGACAGGGTTTCTCACAGATAGGCAGTATTTC
CSARTGFLTDRQYF
>TRBV28|NA|TRBD2|TRBJ2-7
TGTGCCAGAAGTTCCTGTACTAGCGGGAGGTGCGAGCAGTACTTC
CARSSCTSGRCEQYF
>TRBV20-1|NA|NA|TRBJ2-7
TGCAGTTCGGGACTTGAGGGAGGCGAGCAGTACTTC
CSSGLEGGEQYF
>TRBV20-1|NA|TRBD1|TRBJ2-1
TGCAGTGCTAGGTTATATATCGGGACAGTGTTGCATGAGCAGTCCTTC
CSARLYIGTVLHEQSF
>TRBV6-6|NA|NA|TRBJ2-2
TGTGCCAACACTACTGGGGGAGCCCTCAACACCAGGGAGCCGTTTTTT
CANTTGGALNTREPFF
>TRBV12-3/TRBV12-4|NA|NA|TRBJ1-1
TGTGCCAGCAATATACATGCTAGGGGCACTGAAGCTTTCTTT
CASNIHARGTEAFF
>TRBV29-1|NA|NA|TRBJ2-1
TGCAGCGTTGATAGGAAGGACAACGATGAGGAGTTCTTC
CSVDRKDNDEEFF